A selection of T cell receptor beta chains follows, all from one sample in a study of T cells in Graves' hyperthyroidism and ophthalmopathy. Via MiXCR, TCRdb re-called the multiplex PCR reads, giving one row per CDR3 protein. The sample yields a few hundred thousand distinct CDR3 sequences, about 20% seen once. The sample comprised blood. Receptors were obtained from a woman aged 18 to 35 with Graves' hyperthyroidism. CDR3s include the opening cysteine and the closing phenylalanine or tryptophan. The order of the fields is clone size, J gene, D gene, V gene, CDR3 DNA, CDR3 protein. D genes are given only for firm matches. The size of a clone is reported for some rows only, either as once, few or many, or as a class for expanded clones.

NA	TRBJ2-7	NA	TRBV5-1	TGCGCCAGCACCTGGGGGACCCTCCTGTACGACGAGCAGTACTTC	CASTWGTLLYDEQYF
many	TRBJ1-5	NA	TRBV6-5	TGTGCCAGCAGTTACTCGAAGGACTCCTCCCCCCAGCATTTT	CASSYSKDSSPQHF
many	TRBJ2-7	NA	TRBV6-5	TGTGCCAGCAGTTACTCGATAGGCAGGTTAGTTTACGAGCAGTACTTC	CASSYSIGRLVYEQYF
NA	TRBJ1-3	NA	TRBV19	TGTGCCAGTAGTACGCGCGTAAACACCATATATTTT	CASSTRVNTIYF
many	TRBJ1-2	TRBD1	TRBV7-8	TGTGCCAGCAGCCTACAGACAGGGGCCGGCGGGTATGGCTACACCTTC	CASSLQTGAGGYGYTF
many	TRBJ2-6	NA	TRBV13	TGTGCCAGCAGCCAAGGAAGCGAGTCTGGGGCCAACGTCCTGACTTTC	CASSQGSESGANVLTF
few	TRBJ2-2	TRBD2	TRBV11-2	TGTGCCAGCAGCCCCTGGGGAGGGCGGGACACCGGGGAGCTGTTTTTT	CASSPWGGRDTGELFF
many	TRBJ1-2	NA	TRBV12-3/TRBV12-4	TGTGCCAGCACCCCCAGTTCTGGAATAAGTGGCTACACCTTC	CASTPSSGISGYTF
many	TRBJ2-7	TRBD1	TRBV9	TGTGCCAGCAGCGCAACAGGGGGCAAAAACGAGCAGTACTTC	CASSATGGKNEQYF
many	TRBJ1-1	NA	TRBV6-1	TGTGCCAGCAGTGAACAGAGGCAGATCAACACTGAAGCTTTCTTT	CASSEQRQINTEAFF
few	TRBJ2-2	NA	TRBV5-1	TGCGCCAGCAGCTTTCAGGGGCCGGGGATCGGGGAGCTGTTTTTT	CASSFQGPGIGELFF
many	TRBJ1-1	NA	TRBV7-8	TGTGCCAGCAGCTTAAATGAAGTTCTGACTGAAGCTTTCTTT	CASSLNEVLTEAFF
many	TRBJ2-7	NA	TRBV27	TGTGCCAGCATGGTTGAGGGGATACGAGGGGAGCAGTACTTC	CASMVEGIRGEQYF
NA	TRBJ2-5	NA	TRBV28	TGTGCCAGCAGTGCTCCCCAAGAGACCCAGTACTTC	CASSAPQETQYF
many	TRBJ1-2	NA	TRBV20-1	TGCAGTGCTAGAGATGGGGGGAATGGCTACACCTTC	CSARDGGNGYTF
many	TRBJ2-7	NA	TRBV5-4	TGTGCCAGCAGCTCCCCTAGTCTGTTGAAGCAGTACTTC	CASSSPSLLKQYF
many	TRBJ1-2	NA	TRBV5-1	TGCGCCAGCAGCTTTTGGGGGCACGATGGCTACACCTTC	CASSFWGHDGYTF
many	TRBJ2-7	NA	TRBV7-8	TGTGCCAGCAGCCCAGACACCGTACGGACCTACGAGCAGTACTTC	CASSPDTVRTYEQYF
few	TRBJ2-2	NA	TRBV9	TGTGCCAGCAGCGCGGACGGGGAGCTGTTTTTT	CASSADGELFF
few	TRBJ1-3	NA	TRBV6-4	TGTGCCAGCAGCGCACTCCGGGACGGAGACTCTGGAAACACCATATATTTT	CASSALRDGDSGNTIYF
NA	TRBJ2-3	TRBD1	TRBV30	TGTGCCTGGACGGGACAGGGAACAGATACGCAGTATTTT	CAWTGQGTDTQYF
many	TRBJ1-5	NA	TRBV20-1	TGCAGTGCCACTCATGGACGATTCCATCAGCCCCAGCATTTT	CSATHGRFHQPQHF
NA	TRBJ2-7	TRBD2	TRBV5-1	TGCGCCAGCAGCGTGACGGGACTAGACAACTACGAGCAGTACTTC	CASSVTGLDNYEQYF
many	TRBJ1-2	TRBD1	TRBV27	TGTGCCAGCAGAGGACCTGACAGGGTTGACGGCTACACCTTC	CASRGPDRVDGYTF
many	TRBJ1-1	TRBD1	TRBV6-2/TRBV6-3	TGTGCCAGCAGTTACACATTTCGACTCGGGACAGTAGATACTGAAGCTTTCTTT	CASSYTFRLGTVDTEAFF
many	TRBJ2-5	NA	TRBV7-8	TGTGCCAGCAGCTTTCTTCAGGGCCCAGAGACCCAGTACTTC	CASSFLQGPETQYF
many	TRBJ1-5	NA	TRBV15	TGTGCCACCGCCGGGTGGGGGGCAGGTAATCAGCCCCAGCATTTT	CATAGWGAGNQPQHF
many	TRBJ2-7	NA	TRBV12-3/TRBV12-4	TGTGCCAGCATTCCCGGCGTCGGACACAATTACGAGCAGTACTTC	CASIPGVGHNYEQYF
many	TRBJ2-7	NA	TRBV2	TGTGCCAGCAGTGTCGAACTAGAGTCCCACGAGCAGTACTTC	CASSVELESHEQYF
many	TRBJ1-3	NA	TRBV12-3/TRBV12-4	TGTGCCAGCATCAAGGGGGGGGGAAACACCATATATTTT	CASIKGGGNTIYF
few	TRBJ2-2	NA	TRBV5-1	TGCGCCAGCAGCTTAGAAAGTCCGAGCACCGGGGAGCTGTTTTTT	CASSLESPSTGELFF
many	TRBJ2-7	NA	TRBV6-1	TGTGCCAGCAGTCCGACAGCGTACTACGAGCAGTACTTC	CASSPTAYYEQYF
many	TRBJ1-5	NA	TRBV30	TGTGCCTGGAGGACAAAAGGGGGGATCGGCAATCAGCCCCAGCATTTT	CAWRTKGGIGNQPQHF
many	TRBJ1-5	NA	TRBV6-5	TGTGCCAGCAGTTACTCGACGGTGGGGGCTGGCAATCAGCCCCAGCATTTT	CASSYSTVGAGNQPQHF
many	TRBJ2-5	NA	TRBV28	TGTGCCAGCAGTCAAACAGGGATCGAGACCCAGTACTTC	CASSQTGIETQYF
many	TRBJ2-5	TRBD1	TRBV14	TGTGCCAGCAGCCCGGGACAGGCCGCCGGGGAGACCCAGTACTTC	CASSPGQAAGETQYF
many	TRBJ2-7	NA	TRBV6-5	TGTGCCAGCAGCCAACCCGGGGGAAGCGACTCCTACGAGCAGTACTTC	CASSQPGGSDSYEQYF
few	TRBJ2-7	TRBD2	TRBV6-1	TGTGCCAGCAGTGAACTGGCAGCCGGGACTAGCGAATCCGAGCAGTACTTC	CASSELAAGTSESEQYF
NA	TRBJ1-2	NA	TRBV9	TGTGCCAGCAGCGGGGCAGGAATAAACTATGGCTACACCTTC	CASSGAGINYGYTF
NA	TRBJ2-2	NA	TRBV3-1	TGTGCCAGCAGCCGCGGGCAGGACCACACCGGGGAGCTGTTTTTT	CASSRGQDHTGELFF
many	TRBJ1-5	NA	TRBV30	TGTGCCTGGAGTGTACGGGGTACCATCGGCAATCAGCCCCAGCATTTT	CAWSVRGTIGNQPQHF
NA	TRBJ2-7	NA	TRBV18	TGTGCCAGCTCACTTTTGTCAGGGGAGCAGTACTTC	CASSLLSGEQYF
NA	TRBJ2-4	NA	TRBV27	TGTGCCAGCAGTTTAAAGGTGAAAGGAAACATTCAGTACTTC	CASSLKVKGNIQYF
few	TRBJ2-5	TRBD2	TRBV3-1	TGTGCCAGCAGCCAGGCCCCGGGGGGGCCGGAGACCCAGTACTTC	CASSQAPGGPETQYF
many	TRBJ2-7	TRBD1	TRBV4-2	TGTGCCAGCAGCCAAGGGGGACAGAGATCCTACGAGCAGTACTTC	CASSQGGQRSYEQYF
many	TRBJ1-2	TRBD1	TRBV28	TGTGCCAGCAGTTCCCGGGACAGGGTTCAAAATGGCTACACCTTC	CASSSRDRVQNGYTF
many	TRBJ2-5	TRBD2	TRBV20-1	TGCAGTGCAGAAGAGCGGGGGAGCCAAGAGACCCAGTACTTC	CSAEERGSQETQYF
many	TRBJ2-7	NA	TRBV4-1	TGCGCCAGCAGCCAAGGCTACAGACAGTACTCCTACGAGCAGTACTTC	CASSQGYRQYSYEQYF
NA	TRBJ1-1	NA	TRBV6-5	TGTGCCAGCAGTTACTCAGGGTCCGGCACTGAAGCTTTCTTT	CASSYSGSGTEAFF